The 6 T cell receptor beta chains below come from one sample, sequenced in a study of cytomegalovirus exposure and HLA in healthy donors. Amplification used 60 Vbeta primers and 13 Jbeta primers. Only in-frame clones appear in the TCRdb table, and some are missing; sequencing was by immunoSEQ multiplex PCR. Seen here are 150,000 to 200,000 clones, roughly 80% observed once, and the top ten hold roughly 2%. Sequencing used PBMCs. These receptor sequences come from a female donor in good health and CMV-seronegative.

V and J are TRBV13 and TRBJ2-1; D gene ambiguous. The germline gives CDR1 PRHDT, CDR2 FYEKMQ (reference sequence). V was cut by 0 bases and J by 6 bases, with 12 bases left in between. There are 15 residues in the CDR3. As DNA, the CDR3 is TGTGCCAGCAGCTTAGGCCGCGGCAATGGCAATGAGCAGTTCTTC. The encoded protein is CASSLGRGNGNEQFF.

The J gene is TRBJ1-2, the V gene TRBV5-1, with 9 positions matching TRBD1. The CDR3 covers 15 residues. J was trimmed by 4 bases and V by 3 bases; bases with no gene match: 7. CDR1 is SGHRS and CDR2 is YFSETQ in the germline V gene. As DNA, the CDR3 is TGCGCCAGCAGCTCCCGGGACAGGGTCCCCTATGGCTACACCTTC. Its protein is CASSSRDRVPYGYTF.

This clone came up once. V is TRBV30 and J is TRBJ1-2; perhaps TRBD1 as D (5 bases). The CDR3 has 13 amino acids. V gave up 0 bases and J gave up 2 bases, with 7 bases separating them. The germline V gene has CDR1 GTSNPN and CDR2 SVGIG (reference sequence). The CDR3: CAWSVPGNYGYTF. The CDR3 DNA is TGTGCCTGGAGTGTCCCAGGGAACTATGGCTACACCTTC.

The genes are TRBV7-9 and TRBJ2-5; TRBD1 matches 8 bases. Germline V gene data show CDR1 as SEHNR and CDR2 as FQNEAQ (reference sequence). V trimming: 3 bases; J trimming: 6 bases; junction bases outside the gene matches: 3. This CDR3 contains 13 residues. The CDR3 nucleotides read TGTGCCAGCAGCTTTGGGGACAGGCAGACCCAGTACTTC. Translation: CASSFGDRQTQYF.

The chain joins TRBV2 to TRBJ2-6, with 9 nucleotides matching TRBD1. The V gene end was trimmed by 5 bases and the J gene end by 2 bases; junction bases not matched to a gene: 4. The germline gives CDR1 SNHLY, CDR2 FYNNEI. This CDR3 has 16 residues. This CDR3 is CASSRDRVAGANVLTF. CDR3 coding DNA: TGTGCCAGCAGTCGGGACAGGGTTGCTGGGGCCAACGTCCTGACTTTC.

The gene calls are TRBV10-3 and TRBJ2-3, with 9 bases aligning to TRBD1. Germline lookup yields CDR1 ENHRY and CDR2 SYGVKD. CDR3 length equals 14 residues. V lost 4 bases, J lost 4 bases, and 3 bases stayed unmatched. CDR3 nucleotides: TGTGCCATCAGTGGCACAGGGGGCCCAGATACGCAGTATTTT. Its translation: CAISGTGGPDTQYF.